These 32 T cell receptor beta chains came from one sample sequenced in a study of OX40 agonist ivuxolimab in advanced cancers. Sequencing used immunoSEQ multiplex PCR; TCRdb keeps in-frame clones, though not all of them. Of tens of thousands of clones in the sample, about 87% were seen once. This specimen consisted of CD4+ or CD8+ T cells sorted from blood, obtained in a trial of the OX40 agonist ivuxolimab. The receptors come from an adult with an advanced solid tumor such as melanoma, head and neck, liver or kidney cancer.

CDR3 DNA: TGTGCCAGCAGCCCAAGGGGGACAGGCGATGGCTACACCTTC. The encoded protein is CASSPRGTGDGYTF. The genes are TRBV16 and TRBJ1-2; 8 positions agree with TRBD1. Germline trimming cut 4 bases from V and 6 bases from J; bases unmatched to any gene: 7. Germline V lookup: CDR1 KGHSY, CDR2 FQNENV. The CDR3 sequence is 14 residues long.

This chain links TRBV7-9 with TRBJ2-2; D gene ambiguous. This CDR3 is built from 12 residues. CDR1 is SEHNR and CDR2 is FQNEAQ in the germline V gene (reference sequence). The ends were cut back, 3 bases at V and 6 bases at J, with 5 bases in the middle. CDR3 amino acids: CASSLLAGELFF. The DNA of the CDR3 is TGTGCCAGCAGCTTGCTTGCCGGGGAGCTGTTTTTT.

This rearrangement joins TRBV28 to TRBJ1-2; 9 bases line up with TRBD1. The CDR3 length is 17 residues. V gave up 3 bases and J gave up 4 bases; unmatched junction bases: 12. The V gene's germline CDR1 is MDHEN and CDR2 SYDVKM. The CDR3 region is CASSFYLQGAGGYGYTF. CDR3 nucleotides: TGTGCCAGCAGTTTCTATTTACAGGGGGCGGGCGGCTATGGCTACACCTTC.

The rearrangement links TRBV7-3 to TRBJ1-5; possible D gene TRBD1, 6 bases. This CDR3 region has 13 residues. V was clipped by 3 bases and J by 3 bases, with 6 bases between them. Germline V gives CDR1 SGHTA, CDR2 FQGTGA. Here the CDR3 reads CASSLGANQPQHF. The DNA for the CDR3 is TGTGCCAGCAGCTTGGGGGCCAATCAGCCCCAGCATTTT.

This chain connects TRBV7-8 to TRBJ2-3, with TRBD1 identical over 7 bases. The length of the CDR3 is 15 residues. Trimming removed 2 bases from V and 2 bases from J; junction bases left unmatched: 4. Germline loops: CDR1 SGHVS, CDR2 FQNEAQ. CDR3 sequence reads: CASSLSGQPTDTQYF. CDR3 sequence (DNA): TGTGCCAGCAGCTTATCGGGACAGCCCACAGATACGCAGTATTTT.

CDR3 sequence reads: CASRGLNTGELFF. In nucleotides, the CDR3 is TGTGCCAGCAGAGGGTTGAACACCGGGGAGCTGTTTTTT. The chain recombines TRBV9 with TRBJ2-2; no reliable D call. The CDR3 consists of 13 residues. Germline V lookup: CDR1 SGDLS, CDR2 YYNGEE. V lost 5 bases and J 1 base, leaving 6 bases between the germline ends.

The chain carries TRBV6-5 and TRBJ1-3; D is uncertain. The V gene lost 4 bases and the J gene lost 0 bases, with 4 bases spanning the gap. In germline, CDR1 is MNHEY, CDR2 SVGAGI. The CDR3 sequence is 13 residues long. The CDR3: CASSSSSGNTIYF. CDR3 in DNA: TGTGCCAGCAGTTCGAGCTCTGGAAACACCATATATTTT.

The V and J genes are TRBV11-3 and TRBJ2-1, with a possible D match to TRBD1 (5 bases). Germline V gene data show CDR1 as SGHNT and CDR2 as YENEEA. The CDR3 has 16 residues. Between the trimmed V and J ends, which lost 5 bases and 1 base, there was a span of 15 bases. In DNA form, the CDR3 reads TGTGCCAGCAGCGTTCGACAGTGGAGTTCCTACAATGAGCAGTTCTTC. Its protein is CASSVRQWSSYNEQFF.

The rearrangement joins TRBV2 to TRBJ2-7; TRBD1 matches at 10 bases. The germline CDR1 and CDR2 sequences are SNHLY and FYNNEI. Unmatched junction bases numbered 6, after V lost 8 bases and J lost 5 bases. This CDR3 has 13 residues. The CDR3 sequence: CASPGTGVHEQYF. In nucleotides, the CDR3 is TGTGCCAGCCCGGGGACAGGGGTACACGAGCAGTACTTC.

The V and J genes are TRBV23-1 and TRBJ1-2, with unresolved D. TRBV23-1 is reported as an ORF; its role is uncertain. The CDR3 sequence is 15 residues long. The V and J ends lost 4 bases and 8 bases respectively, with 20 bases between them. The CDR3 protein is CASSPDGAIGEGYTF. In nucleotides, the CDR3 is TGCGCCAGCAGTCCGGACGGAGCCATAGGTGAGGGCTACACCTTC.

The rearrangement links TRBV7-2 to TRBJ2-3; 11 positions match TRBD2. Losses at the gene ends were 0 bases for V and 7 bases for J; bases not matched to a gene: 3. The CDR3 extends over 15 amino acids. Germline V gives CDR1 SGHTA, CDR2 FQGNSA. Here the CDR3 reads CASSLALAGANTQYF. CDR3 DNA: TGTGCCAGCAGCTTAGCACTAGCGGGAGCGAATACGCAGTATTTT.

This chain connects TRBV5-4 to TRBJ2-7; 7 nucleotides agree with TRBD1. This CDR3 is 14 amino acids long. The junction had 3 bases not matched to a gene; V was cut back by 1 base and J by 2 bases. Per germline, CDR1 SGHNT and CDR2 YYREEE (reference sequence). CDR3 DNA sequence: TGTGCCAGCAGCTTGAAGACAGGGACCTACGAGCAGTACTTC. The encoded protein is CASSLKTGTYEQYF.

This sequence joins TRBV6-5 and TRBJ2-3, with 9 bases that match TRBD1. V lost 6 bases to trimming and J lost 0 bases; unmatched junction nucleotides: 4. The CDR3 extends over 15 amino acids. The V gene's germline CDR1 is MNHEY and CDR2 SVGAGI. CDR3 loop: CASSHRGLSTDTQYF. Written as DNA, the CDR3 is TGTGCCAGCAGCCACAGGGGGCTAAGCACAGATACGCAGTATTTT.

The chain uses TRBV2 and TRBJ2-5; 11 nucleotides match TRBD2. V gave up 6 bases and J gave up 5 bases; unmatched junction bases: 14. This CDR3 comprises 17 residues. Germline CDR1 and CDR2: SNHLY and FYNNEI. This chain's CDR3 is CASSAGTSGPGGETQYF. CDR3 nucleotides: TGTGCCAGCAGCGCCGGGACTAGCGGCCCAGGGGGGGAGACCCAGTACTTC. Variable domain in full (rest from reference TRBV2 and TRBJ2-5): EPEVTQTPSHQVTQMGQEVILRCVPISNHLYFYWYRQILGQKVEFLVSFYNNEISEKSEIFDDQFSVERPDGSNFTLKIRSTKLEDSAMYFCASSAGTSGPGGETQYFGPGTRLLVL.

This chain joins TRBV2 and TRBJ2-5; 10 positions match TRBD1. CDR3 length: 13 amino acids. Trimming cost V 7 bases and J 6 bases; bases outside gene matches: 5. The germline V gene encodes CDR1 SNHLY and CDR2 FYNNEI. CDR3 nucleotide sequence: TGTGCCAGCACCAGGACAGGGGGAAAGACCCAGTACTTC. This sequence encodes CASTRTGGKTQYF.

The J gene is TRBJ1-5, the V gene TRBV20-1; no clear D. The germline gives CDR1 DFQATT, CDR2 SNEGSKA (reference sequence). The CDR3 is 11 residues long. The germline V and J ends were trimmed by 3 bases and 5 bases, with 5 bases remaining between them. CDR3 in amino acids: CSASKYQPQHF. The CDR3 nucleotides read TGCAGTGCTAGCAAGTATCAGCCCCAGCATTTT.

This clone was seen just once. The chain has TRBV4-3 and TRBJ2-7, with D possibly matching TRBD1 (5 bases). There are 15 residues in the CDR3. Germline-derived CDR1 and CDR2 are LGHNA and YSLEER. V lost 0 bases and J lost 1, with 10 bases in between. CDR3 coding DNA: TGCGCCAGCAGCCAAGATATCAGGGATTCCTACGAGCAGTACTTC. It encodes CASSQDIRDSYEQYF.

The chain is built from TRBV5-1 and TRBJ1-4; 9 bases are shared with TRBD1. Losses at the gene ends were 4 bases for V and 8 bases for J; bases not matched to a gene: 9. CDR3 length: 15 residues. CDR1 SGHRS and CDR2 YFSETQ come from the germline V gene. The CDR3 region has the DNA TGCGCCAGCAGCCCGGACAGGGGACTGGAGGAAAAACTGTTTTTT. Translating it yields CASSPDRGLEEKLFF.

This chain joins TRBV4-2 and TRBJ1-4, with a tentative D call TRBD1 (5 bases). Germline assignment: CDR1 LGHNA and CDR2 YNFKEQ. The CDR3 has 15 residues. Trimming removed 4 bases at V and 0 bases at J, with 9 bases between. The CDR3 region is CASSPPGATNEKLFF. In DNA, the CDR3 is TGTGCCAGCAGCCCCCCGGGGGCAACTAATGAAAAACTGTTTTTT.

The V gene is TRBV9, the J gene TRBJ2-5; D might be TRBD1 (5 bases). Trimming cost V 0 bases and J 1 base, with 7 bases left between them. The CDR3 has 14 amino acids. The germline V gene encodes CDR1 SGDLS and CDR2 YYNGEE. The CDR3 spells CASSVGGAQETQYF. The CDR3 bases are TGTGCCAGCAGCGTAGGGGGCGCCCAAGAGACCCAGTACTTC.

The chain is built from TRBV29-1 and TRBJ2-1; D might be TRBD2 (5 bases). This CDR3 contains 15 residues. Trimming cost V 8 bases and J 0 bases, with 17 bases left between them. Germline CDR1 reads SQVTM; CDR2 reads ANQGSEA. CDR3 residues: CSLDAGTSSYNEQFF. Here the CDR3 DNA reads TGCAGCTTAGACGCGGGTACCAGCTCCTACAATGAGCAGTTCTTC.

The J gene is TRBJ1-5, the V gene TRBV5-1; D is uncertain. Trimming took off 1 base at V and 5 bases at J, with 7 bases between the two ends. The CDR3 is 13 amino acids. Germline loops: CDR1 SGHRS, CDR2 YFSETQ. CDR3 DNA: TGCGCCAGCAGCTTGTATGAGGATCAGCCCCAGCATTTT. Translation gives CASSLYEDQPQHF.

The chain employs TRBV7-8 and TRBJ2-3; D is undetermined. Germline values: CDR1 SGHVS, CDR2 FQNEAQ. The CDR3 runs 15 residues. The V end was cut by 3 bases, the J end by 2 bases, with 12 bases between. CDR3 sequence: CASSFRSRFTDTQYF. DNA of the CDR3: TGTGCCAGCAGCTTCCGTAGCAGATTCACAGATACGCAGTATTTT.

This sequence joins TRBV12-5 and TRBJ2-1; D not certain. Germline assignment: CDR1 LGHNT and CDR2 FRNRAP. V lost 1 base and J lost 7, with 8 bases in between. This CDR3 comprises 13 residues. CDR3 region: CASGLEPKNEQFF. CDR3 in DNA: TGTGCTAGTGGTTTGGAACCTAAGAATGAGCAGTTCTTC.

CDR3 nucleotides: TGTGCCAGCAGCTTACCGGGACAGGGGGCGAACTGCGAGTTCTTC. Translation gives CASSLPGQGANCEFF. The chain is built from TRBV7-3 and TRBJ2-1; TRBD1 agrees at 12 bases. V gave up 2 bases and J gave up 14 bases; unmatched junction bases: 10. Germline CDR1 and CDR2: SGHTA and FQGTGA. This CDR3 is 15 amino acids long.

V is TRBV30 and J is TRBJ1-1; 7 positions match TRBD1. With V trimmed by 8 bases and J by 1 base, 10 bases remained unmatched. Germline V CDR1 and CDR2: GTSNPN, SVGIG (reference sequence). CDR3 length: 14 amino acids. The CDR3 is CASYSRGRNTEAFF. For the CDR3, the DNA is TGTGCCAGCTATTCGAGGGGGCGGAACACTGAAGCTTTCTTT.

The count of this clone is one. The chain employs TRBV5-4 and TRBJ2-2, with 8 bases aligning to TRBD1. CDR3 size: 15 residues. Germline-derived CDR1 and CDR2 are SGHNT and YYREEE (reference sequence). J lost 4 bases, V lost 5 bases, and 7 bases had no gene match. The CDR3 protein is CASRSQGALTGELFF. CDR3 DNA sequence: TGTGCCAGCAGATCGCAGGGGGCGCTCACCGGGGAGCTGTTTTTT.

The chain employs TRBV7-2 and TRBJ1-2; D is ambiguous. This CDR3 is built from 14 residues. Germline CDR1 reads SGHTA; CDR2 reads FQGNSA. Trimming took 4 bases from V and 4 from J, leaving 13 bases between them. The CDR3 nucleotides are TGTGCCAGCAGCTACGGATCAGCAGGCTATGGCTACACCTTC. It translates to CASSYGSAGYGYTF.

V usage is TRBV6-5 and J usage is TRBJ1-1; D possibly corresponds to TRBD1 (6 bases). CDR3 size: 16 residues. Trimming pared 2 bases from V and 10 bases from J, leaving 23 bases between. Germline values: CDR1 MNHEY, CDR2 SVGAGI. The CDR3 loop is CASSYRLRTGPAGAFF. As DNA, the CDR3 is TGTGCCAGCAGTTACCGATTAAGAACAGGGCCTGCGGGAGCTTTCTTT.

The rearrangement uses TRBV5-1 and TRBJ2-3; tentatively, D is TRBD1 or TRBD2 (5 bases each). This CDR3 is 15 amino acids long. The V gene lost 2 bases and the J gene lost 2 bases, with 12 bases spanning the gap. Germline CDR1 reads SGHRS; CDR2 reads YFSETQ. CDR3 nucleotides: TGCGCCAGCAGCTTTTTTTCGGGGCCCACAGATACGCAGTATTTT. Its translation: CASSFFSGPTDTQYF.

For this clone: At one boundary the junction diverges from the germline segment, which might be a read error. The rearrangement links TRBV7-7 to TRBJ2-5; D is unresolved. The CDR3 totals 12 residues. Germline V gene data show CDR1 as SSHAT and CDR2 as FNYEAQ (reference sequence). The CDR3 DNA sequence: TGTGCTAGCAGCTTATTCGGAGAGACCCAGTACTTC. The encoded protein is CASSLFGETQYF.

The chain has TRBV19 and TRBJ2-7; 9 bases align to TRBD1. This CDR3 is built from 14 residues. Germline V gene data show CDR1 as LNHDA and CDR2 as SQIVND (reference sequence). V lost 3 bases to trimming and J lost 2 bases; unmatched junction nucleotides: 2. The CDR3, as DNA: TGTGCCAGTAGTATCGGACAGGGGACCTACGAGCAGTACTTC. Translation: CASSIGQGTYEQYF.